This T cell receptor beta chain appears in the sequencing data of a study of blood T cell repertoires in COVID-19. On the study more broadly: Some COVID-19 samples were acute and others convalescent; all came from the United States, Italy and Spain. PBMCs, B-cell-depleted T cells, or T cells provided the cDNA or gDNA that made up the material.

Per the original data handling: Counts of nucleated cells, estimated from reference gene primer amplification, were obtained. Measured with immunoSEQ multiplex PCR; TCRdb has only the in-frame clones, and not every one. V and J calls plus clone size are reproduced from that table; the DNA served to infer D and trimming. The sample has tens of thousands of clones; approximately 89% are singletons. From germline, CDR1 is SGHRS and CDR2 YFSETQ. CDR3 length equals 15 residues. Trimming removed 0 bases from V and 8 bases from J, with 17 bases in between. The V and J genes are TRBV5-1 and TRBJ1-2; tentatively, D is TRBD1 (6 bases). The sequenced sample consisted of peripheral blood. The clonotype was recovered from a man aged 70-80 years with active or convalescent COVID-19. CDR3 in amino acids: CASSLAGQFNSGYTF. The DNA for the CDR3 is TGCGCCAGCAGCTTGGCTGGACAGTTTAATTCGGGCTACACCTTC.